These T cell receptor beta chains were read from a single sample in a study of blood T cells in healthy people across ages. MiXCR, run by TCRdb on the 5' RACE reads, gives a single entry per CDR3 protein. The data hold roughly 700,000 distinct CDR3 sequences, with more than 20% observed a single time. The same sample was also used in a study of T cells of mothers and their children.

The sequencing input was blood. These TCRs come from a boy between 10 and 17 years old in good health. Each CDR3 is given without its conserved first and last residue. The order of the fields is V gene, CDR3 length, J gene, CDR3 protein.

TRBV12-3/TRBV12-4	13	TRBJ2-5	ASSPSGHRGETQY
TRBV12-3/TRBV12-4	10	TRBJ2-7	ASSPDGIHRD
TRBV20-1	10	TRBJ1-2	VANHFNYGYT
TRBV7-9	14	TRBJ1-4	ASSFPSGQTDEKLF
TRBV7-9	13	TRBJ2-7	ASSPSGKVPYEQY
TRBV29-1	13	TRBJ2-5	SGVPWRGRTETQY
TRBV19	11	TRBJ2-3	ASSIGATDTQY
TRBV2	13	TRBJ2-5	ASSARGQAQETQY
TRBV28	11	TRBJ2-7	ASDDTSSYEQY
TRBV27	14	TRBJ2-2	ASSPEGAGNTGELF
TRBV5-1	12	TRBJ2-5	AQPPPKGGETQY
TRBV5-1	12	TRBJ2-5	ASRWGGVEETQY
TRBV2	13	TRBJ1-4	ASSSEGRNNEKLF
TRBV29-1	13	TRBJ2-1	SVEEVPGSYNEQF
TRBV5-1	15	TRBJ2-2	ASIEGLAGVNTGELF
TRBV11-2	13	TRBJ1-4	ASSLVGATREKLF
TRBV9	15	TRBJ2-4	ASSVRGGDLAKNIQY
TRBV12-3/TRBV12-4	13	TRBJ1-4	ASSFGRGHNEKLF
TRBV5-1	14	TRBJ2-1	ASSFSELAGTNEQF
TRBV5-5	18	TRBJ2-1	ASSHSDVYIAGTSYNEQF
TRBV20-1	13	TRBJ2-7	SASSSGGLSYEQY
TRBV11-2	12	TRBJ2-5	ASSFFAWEETQY
TRBV12-3/TRBV12-4	13	TRBJ2-5	ASSPHVGNQETQY
TRBV4-3	14	TRBJ2-2	ASSQVVGSGTGELF
TRBV20-1	9	TRBJ2-5	SAHFFGTQY
TRBV4-3	13	TRBJ1-1	ASSQDSTIASEAF
TRBV7-8	18	NA	ASSPLLAKTGRTGPYEQY
TRBV6-2/TRBV6-3	13	TRBJ2-2	AAGLAGAEGGELF
TRBV20-1	12	TRBJ2-1	SARTSGSVDEQF
TRBV2	12	TRBJ1-1	ASSGDRGHTEAF
TRBV6-6	12	TRBJ1-4	ASRAGRLNEKLF
TRBV25-1	11	TRBJ2-7	ASSAAGGAEQY
TRBV10-2	14	NA	ASSESVWPGAYEQY
TRBV5-1	16	TRBJ1-1	ASSHPGQGVVIGTEAF
TRBV14	13	NA	AGSQLGPLTYEQY
TRBV12-3/TRBV12-4	13	NA	ASSSGLAGVGEQY
TRBV29-1	10	TRBJ2-5	SVAEVPETQY